The 7 T cell receptor beta chains below all came from one sample that was sequenced in a study of beta chain features in type 1 diabetes. No antigen has been identified for these receptors. Expressed TCRB transcripts got sequenced, as all isolated RNA was reverse transcribed. Only in-frame clones appear in the TCRdb table, and some are missing; sequencing was by immunoSEQ multiplex PCR. Of about 660,000 clones listed, about 14% are singletons. General observations from the study: Moderate yet significant TCRB CDR3 shortening was seen in Type 1 diabetes patients in all four CD4+ subsets.

Sequencing was done on a sample of naive CD4+ T cells from blood. The source of these receptors is a man aged 18 to 30 with type 1 diabetes.

The chain carries TRBV7-3 and TRBJ1-2, with a tentative D call TRBD1 (6 bases). The CDR3 is made up of 17 amino acids. Germline assignment: CDR1 SGHTA and CDR2 FQGTGA. Trimming took off 3 bases at V and 4 bases at J, with 21 bases between the two ends. The CDR3 nucleotides are TGTGCCAGCAGCTTCGTCGGGGGCGCGGAGGAAGGCTATGGCTACACCTTC. Residues: CASSFVGGAEEGYGYTF.

V gene TRBV5-1 combines with J gene TRBJ1-4, with 7 nucleotides matching TRBD1. Trimming removed 4 bases from V and 3 bases from J; junction bases left unmatched: 12. In germline, CDR1 is SGHRS, CDR2 YFSETQ. The CDR3 loop spans 17 amino acids. CDR3 bases: TGCGCCAGCAGCCCGCGACAGGGCGCCGCGGCTAATGAAAAACTGTTTTTT. Its protein product is CASSPRQGAAANEKLFF.

This clone came up a few times. The chain couples TRBV5-5 to TRBJ1-5; D unresolved. CDR3 length: 15 amino acids. V shed 2 bases and J shed 3 bases, with 12 bases lying between them. Germline V gives CDR1 SGHKS, CDR2 YYEKEE (reference sequence). CDR3 sequence: CASSLRSADNQPQHF. The CDR3 DNA sequence: TGTGCCAGCAGCTTAAGGTCAGCTGACAATCAGCCCCAGCATTTT.

Of note for this clone: The same CDR3 also results from other DNA sequences found in this sample. The chain combines TRBV7-2 with TRBJ2-3, with D maybe TRBD2 (6 bases). The germline V gene encodes CDR1 SGHTA and CDR2 FQGNSA. CDR3 length equals 14 residues. Trimming pared 2 bases from V and 1 base from J, leaving 7 bases between. The CDR3 DNA follows: TGTGCCAGCAGCTTAACGGGAGGCACAGATACGCAGTATTTT. This translates into CASSLTGGTDTQYF.

The chain recombines TRBV25-1 with TRBJ1-6, with D unresolved. V shed 6 bases and J shed 7 bases, with 13 bases lying between them. This CDR3 region has 14 residues. CDR1 is MGHDK, CDR2 SYGVNS, per germline. This CDR3 is CASSSLTTNSPLHF. The CDR3 DNA is TGTGCCAGCAGCAGCCTTACAACCAATTCACCCCTCCACTTT.

Note on this clone: The identical CDR3 is also encoded by other nucleotide sequences in the sample. The chain carries TRBV5-1 and TRBJ2-7; the D is unclear. Germline assignment: CDR1 SGHRS and CDR2 YFSETQ. V was trimmed by 0 bases and J by 1 base, leaving 5 bases between them. The CDR3 has 13 residues. CDR3 protein: CASSLGQSYEQYF. The CDR3 DNA reads as TGCGCCAGCAGCTTGGGGCAATCCTACGAGCAGTACTTC.

This clone showed up just a few times. V is TRBV10-3 and J is TRBJ2-3; tentatively, D is TRBD1 or TRBD2 (5 bases each). The germline gives CDR1 ENHRY, CDR2 SYGVKD. This CDR3 is 15 amino acids long. V shed 3 bases and J shed 2 bases, with 12 bases lying between them. The CDR3: CAISDSRGPTDTQYF. The DNA of the CDR3 is TGTGCCATCAGTGATAGTCGGGGCCCCACAGATACGCAGTATTTT.